What follows is one T cell receptor (beta chain) and its context. What it binds is unknown. This sample was taken from a study of cytomegalovirus exposure and HLA in healthy donors. Study information: A data release that came early held approximately 85 million unique TCRs from HLA-typed donors.

CDR3 size: 15 residues. Germline CDR1 SGHRS, CDR2 YFSETQ. V dropped 4 bases and J dropped 0; count of bases not matched to a gene: 2. Study-level points and caveats: Later analysis found that TCR beta chains associated with HLA were more clonally expanded than other, equally common chains. As confirmed in vitro, a few CMV-associated chains were specific for CMV antigens. For most TCR beta V segments, an earlier analysis put the productive rate at about 87% or about 30% of the time.

A multiplex PCR was run with 60 Vbeta primers and 13 Jbeta primers. TCRdb's table, derived via immunoSEQ multiplex PCR, lists solely in-frame clones and lacks some. Of some 150,000 clones detected, about four fifths appear once; the ten largest clones hold 3.2%. This sequence was found in a man younger than 30 in good health and CMV-seropositive. The chain uses TRBV5-1 and TRBJ2-5, with 11 bases lining up with TRBD2. Sequences were obtained from PBMCs. CDR3 coding DNA: TGCGCCAGCAGCCGACTAGCGGGGAACCAAGAGACCCAGTACTTC. It translates to CASSRLAGNQETQYF.